This entry lists 29 T cell receptor beta chains sequenced from one sample in a study of technical replicates of blood from several donors (dated by TCRdb to 2017 to 2019). The library was made by the immunoSEQ multiplex PCR assay. The table comes from immuneACCESS by way of TCRdb, which keeps in-frame sequences with V and J called. Part of the clones is missing from these tables; in studies checked, under half for an unresolved V gene and the rest for unknown reasons. The sample has 75,000 to 100,000 clones on record, about 95% of them singletons. Of the sample, less than 0.35% is held by the ten largest clones. The sample comprised T cells isolated from PBMCs. Source of these receptors: a human donor in good health.

This sequence joins TRBV6-5 and TRBJ1-1, with D unresolved. Trimming removed 2 bases from V and 7 bases from J, with 5 bases in between. This CDR3 is built from 11 residues. Per germline, CDR1 MNHEY and CDR2 SVGAGI. The CDR3 reads CASSYLLEAFF. The CDR3 bases are TGTGCCAGCAGTTACCTACTTGAAGCTTTCTTT.

The chain links TRBV5-1 to TRBJ2-7; 14 positions agree with TRBD2. Germline CDR1 and CDR2: SGHRS and YFSETQ. The V segment lost 3 bases and the J segment 6 bases; nucleotides outside the gene matches: 8. The CDR3 is 16 residues long. The DNA of the CDR3 is TGCGCCAGCAGCTGGGCCGGGACTAGCGGGAGTGGCGAGCAGTACTTC. The encoded protein is CASSWAGTSGSGEQYF.

The chain recombines TRBV11-2 with TRBJ2-7; TRBD1 might be the D (5 bases). Germline CDR1 is SGHAT and CDR2 is FQNNGV. V was trimmed by 1 base and J by 4 bases, leaving 14 bases between them. The CDR3 loop spans 15 amino acids. CDR3 sequence reads: CASSLGYNSGYEQYF. Written as DNA, the CDR3 is TGTGCCAGCAGCTTAGGATACAACTCAGGGTACGAGCAGTACTTC.

V usage is TRBV7-9 and J usage is TRBJ2-7, with 7 bases matching TRBD2. Germline loops: CDR1 SEHNR, CDR2 FQNEAQ (reference sequence). Trimming cost V 4 bases and J 7 bases; bases outside gene matches: 4. The CDR3 runs to 12 residues. Here the CDR3 DNA reads TGTGCCAGCAGCTGGGCGGGAGAAGAGCAGTACTTC. It is translated as CASSWAGEEQYF.

This clone turned up a few times. V and J are TRBV11-2 and TRBJ2-1; D might be TRBD2 (6 bases). Trimming left V 4 bases short and J 5 bases short, with 12 bases between. Germline CDR1 SGHAT, CDR2 FQNNGV. CDR3 length equals 14 residues. Here the CDR3 DNA reads TGTGCCAGCAGCTCCGAGACTAGGAACAATGAGCAGTTCTTC. Encoded protein: CASSSETRNNEQFF.

V usage is TRBV4-2 and J usage is TRBJ2-2; 9 nucleotides agree with TRBD2. CDR1 and CDR2 (germline): LGHNA, YNFKEQ. The CDR3 contains 16 residues. J was trimmed by 4 bases and V by 2 bases; bases with no gene match: 5. The CDR3: CASSQSSSGATGELFF. Here the CDR3 DNA reads TGTGCCAGCAGCCAAAGTTCTAGCGGGGCCACCGGGGAGCTGTTTTTT.

J is TRBJ1-1 and V is TRBV28; weak D call: TRBD1 (6 bases). Germline V gene sequence: CDR1 MDHEN, CDR2 SYDVKM. V was trimmed by 7 bases and J by 2 bases, leaving 17 bases between them. The CDR3 runs 15 residues. The CDR3 nucleotides are TGTGCCAGCAACCCCCCGGGACAAAGAAACACTGAAGCTTTCTTT. Its protein product is CASNPPGQRNTEAFF. Together with reference TRBV28 and TRBJ1-1, the CDR3 gives the full variable domain: DVKVTQSSRYLVKRTGEKVFLECVQDMDHENMFWYRQDPGLGLRLIYFSYDVKMKEKGDIPEGYSVSREKKERFSLILESASTNQTSMYLCASNPPGQRNTEAFFGQGTRLTVV.

This sequence joins TRBV5-8 and TRBJ1-5; no firm D call. Deletions cut 1 base from V and 0 bases from J, with 8 bases between. Germline V gives CDR1 SGHTS, CDR2 YDEGEE. The CDR3 is 15 amino acids. The CDR3, as DNA: TGTGCCAGCAGCTTGTCCGGTCATAGCAATCAGCCCCAGCATTTT. It encodes CASSLSGHSNQPQHF.

The rearrangement uses TRBV5-6 and TRBJ2-5, with D tentatively TRBD1 (6 bases). The CDR3 loop spans 13 amino acids. Trimming took off 1 base at V and 4 bases at J, with 8 bases between the two ends. Germline CDR1 and CDR2: SGHDT and YYEEEE. The CDR3 bases are TGTGCCAGCAGCTTGCACAGGGTAGAGACCCAGTACTTC. Its translation: CASSLHRVETQYF. Complete variable domain (other parts from reference TRBV5-6 and TRBJ2-5): DAGVTQSPTHLIKTRGQQVTLRCSPKSGHDTVSWYQQALGQGPQFIFQYYEEEERQRGNFPDRFSGHQFPNYSSELNVNALLLGDSALYLCASSLHRVETQYFGPGTRLLVL.

The genes are TRBV7-3 and TRBJ2-2; D is unresolved. The V end was cut by 2 bases, the J end by 4 bases, with 2 bases between. CDR3 length: 12 residues. Germline V gives CDR1 SGHTA, CDR2 FQGTGA. The CDR3 region has the DNA TGTGCCAGCAGCTTACTCACCGGGGAGCTGTTTTTT. Its protein product is CASSLLTGELFF.

This chain links TRBV7-8 with TRBJ2-7, with D tentatively TRBD2 (5 bases). V lost 5 bases to trimming and J lost 6 bases, with 11 bases between them. Per the germline V gene, CDR1 is SGHVS and CDR2 is FQNEAQ. This CDR3 comprises 12 residues. The CDR3: CASSPRTPEQYF. The CDR3 nucleotides are TGTGCCAGCAGCCCTCGGACTCCCGAGCAGTACTTC. The full variable domain, with the rest looked up from reference TRBV7-8 and TRBJ2-7, is GAGVSQSPRYKVAKRGQDVALRCDPISGHVSLFWYQQALGQGPEFLTYFQNEAQLDKSGLPSDRFFAERPEGSVSTLKIQRTQQEDSAVYLCASSPRTPEQYFGPGTRLTVT.

V usage is TRBV28 and J usage is TRBJ2-1, with D perhaps TRBD1 (6 bases). V dropped 5 bases and J dropped 9 bases, with 14 bases sitting between them. Germline values: CDR1 MDHEN, CDR2 SYDVKM. The CDR3 is made up of 13 amino acids. The chain's CDR3 is CASSAGTLSEQFF. CDR3 DNA sequence: TGTGCCAGCAGTGCCGGGACATTGAGTGAGCAGTTCTTC.

This chain uses TRBV15 with TRBJ2-1, with 8 bases aligning to TRBD2. Germline V gives CDR1 LNHNV, CDR2 YYDKDF (reference sequence). Trimming removed 1 base from V and 9 bases from J; junction bases left unmatched: 14. The CDR3 is made up of 17 amino acids. The CDR3 DNA reads as TGTGCCACCAGCAGAGGAGGGTTTAGCGGGACTAGGAGTGAGCAGTTCTTC. Protein product: CATSRGGFSGTRSEQFF.

The chain links TRBV29-1 to TRBJ2-1, with D maybe TRBD2 (5 bases). Germline CDR1 is SQVTM and CDR2 is ANQGSEA. Trimming pared 4 bases from V and 4 bases from J, leaving 11 bases between. This CDR3 comprises 13 residues. The DNA of the CDR3 is TGCAGCGTTGTGGATAGCGAGTACAATGAGCAGTTCTTC. It codes for CSVVDSEYNEQFF.

This chain connects TRBV2 to TRBJ2-1, with D perhaps TRBD2 (6 bases). The V gene lost 6 bases and the J gene lost 9 bases, with 27 bases spanning the gap. Germline V CDR1 and CDR2: SNHLY, FYNNEI. CDR3 length: 17 amino acids. The DNA for the CDR3 is TGTGCCAGCAGCCAAAATAGGGTTCACGGGAGTGGAAGTGAGCAGTTCTTC. The encoded protein is CASSQNRVHGSGSEQFF.

The CDR3 spells CASSPRGEKLFF. As DNA, the CDR3 is TGCGCCAGCAGCCCTCGGGGGGAAAAACTGTTTTTT. This chain joins TRBV4-1 and TRBJ1-4; TRBD1 is a possible D gene (5 bases). Germline-derived CDR1 and CDR2 are MGHRA and YSYEKL. The CDR3 loop spans 12 amino acids. Trimming took 4 bases from V and 8 from J, leaving 8 bases between them.

The V and J genes are TRBV27 and TRBJ2-1; D may be TRBD1 (5 bases). Between the trimmed V and J ends, which lost 5 bases and 8 bases, there was a span of 10 bases. Germline V gene data show CDR1 as MNHEY and CDR2 as SMNVEV (reference sequence). The CDR3 is 12 amino acids. The CDR3 bases are TGTGCCAGCAGTGAAAGGGGCTATGAGCAGTTCTTC. Residues: CASSERGYEQFF.

The chain employs TRBV18 and TRBJ1-2; D possibly corresponds to TRBD1 (6 bases). CDR1 is KGHSH, CDR2 LQKENI, per germline. Trimming stripped 4 bases from V and 4 bases from J, with 13 bases between. CDR3 length: 14 residues. The CDR3 loop is CASSQNRVPYGYTF. The CDR3 bases are TGTGCCAGCTCACAAAACAGGGTTCCCTATGGCTACACCTTC.

The genes are TRBV4-3 and TRBJ2-2; weak D call: TRBD2 (5 bases). The V gene lost 0 bases and the J gene lost 6 bases, with 23 bases spanning the gap. In germline, CDR1 is LGHNA, CDR2 YSLEER. This CDR3 contains 19 residues. CDR3 residues: CASSQELLAVDLGPGELFF. The CDR3 bases are TGCGCCAGCAGCCAAGAGTTGCTAGCAGTCGACCTAGGGCCCGGGGAGCTGTTTTTT.

The rearrangement links TRBV2 to TRBJ1-3, with 7 bases identical to TRBD1. The CDR3 is 15 residues long. CDR1 and CDR2 from the germline V gene are SNHLY and FYNNEI. Unmatched junction bases numbered 12, after V lost 6 bases and J lost 7 bases. The chain's CDR3 is CASRHGQVDENTIYF. CDR3 sequence (DNA): TGTGCCAGCAGACACGGACAGGTAGATGAGAACACCATATATTTT.

This chain connects TRBV6-1 to TRBJ1-1; D call uncertain. Germline V gene sequence: CDR1 MNHNS, CDR2 SASEGT. The CDR3 loop spans 12 amino acids. V was trimmed by 5 bases and J by 7 bases, leaving 11 bases between them. This CDR3 reads CASSSWGGEAFF. CDR3 DNA: TGTGCCAGCAGTTCTTGGGGAGGTGAAGCTTTCTTT.

J is TRBJ2-1 and V is TRBV28, with 7 positions matching TRBD2. Per germline, CDR1 MDHEN and CDR2 SYDVKM. The V and J ends lost 6 bases and 7 bases, in that order; junction bases with no gene match: 12. This CDR3 spans 15 amino acids. The CDR3 bases are TGTGCCAGCAGATCCTACGCGGGAGTTTGGAATGAGCAGTTCTTC. This codes for CASRSYAGVWNEQFF.

The J gene is TRBJ1-2, the V gene TRBV2, with TRBD1 as a possible D gene (6 bases). V was pared by 9 bases and J by 2 bases, with 13 bases between. The CDR3 runs 13 residues. From germline, CDR1 is SNHLY and CDR2 FYNNEI. The CDR3 sequence: CASLPGHNYGYTF. CDR3 nucleotide sequence: TGTGCCAGTCTTCCGGGACACAACTATGGCTACACCTTC.

The chain joins TRBV19 to TRBJ2-2; 7 positions match TRBD1. Germline V gene sequence: CDR1 LNHDA, CDR2 SQIVND (reference sequence). V lost 7 bases and J lost 3; bases outside the gene matches: 5. This CDR3 spans 14 amino acids. The DNA for the CDR3 is TGTGCCAGTACCGAGGGACAGTACACCGGGGAGCTGTTTTTT. It yields the protein CASTEGQYTGELFF.

The V gene is TRBV7-3, the J gene TRBJ1-5, with D maybe TRBD1 (5 bases). Per the germline V gene, CDR1 is SGHTA and CDR2 is FQGTGA. V was shortened by 1 base and J by 5 bases, with 6 bases between the two germline ends. The CDR3 has 13 residues. The CDR3 region is CASSLKGDQPQHF. The CDR3 nucleotides read TGTGCCAGCAGCTTAAAAGGGGATCAGCCCCAGCATTTT. Full variable domain (outside the CDR3, taken from reference TRBV7-3 and TRBJ1-5): GAGVSQTPSNKVTEKGKYVELRCDPISGHTALYWYRQSLGQGPEFLIYFQGTGAADDSGLPNDRFFAVRPEGSVSTLKIQRTERGDSAVYLCASSLKGDQPQHFGDGTRLSIL.

The J gene is TRBJ2-1, the V gene TRBV5-4; no firm D call. Trimming shortened V by 2 bases and J by 6 bases, and 12 bases separated the two germline ends. The CDR3 has 14 residues. The germline CDR1 and CDR2 sequences are SGHNT and YYREEE (reference sequence). As DNA, the CDR3 is TGTGCCAGCAGCTTTGATATAGTCTCCAATGAGCAGTTCTTC. As protein: CASSFDIVSNEQFF.

This chain links TRBV11-2 with TRBJ2-1, with D tentatively TRBD1 (5 bases). Deletions cut 8 bases from V and 9 bases from J, with 11 bases between. The CDR3 has 11 residues. Germline V gives CDR1 SGHAT, CDR2 FQNNGV. The DNA of the CDR3 is TGTGCCAGCTCCTGGGGCACTGAGCAGTTCTTC. It translates to CASSWGTEQFF.

V is TRBV7-2 and J is TRBJ1-5; TRBD1 aligns across 7 bases. The CDR3 consists of 16 residues. Germline CDR1 and CDR2: SGHTA and FQGNSA. The J segment lost 0 bases and the V segment lost 5 bases, leaving 7 bases of the junction unmatched. For the CDR3, the DNA is TGTGCCAGCAGCCCCCCGGGACAGAATAGCAATCAGCCCCAGCATTTT. Translating it yields CASSPPGQNSNQPQHF.

With regard to this clone: The sample holds other DNA sequences that translate to the same CDR3. The chain links TRBV9 to TRBJ1-1, with D unresolved. V shed 2 bases and J shed 1 base, with 9 bases lying between them. CDR1 and CDR2 (germline): SGDLS, YYNGEE. The CDR3 loop spans 14 amino acids. CDR3 DNA: TGTGCCAGCAGCGTGGACGGGAGGAACACTGAAGCTTTCTTT. It encodes CASSVDGRNTEAFF. Drawing the rest from reference TRBV9 and TRBJ1-1, the complete variable domain is DSGVTQTPKHLITATGQRVTLRCSPRSGDLSVYWYQQSLDQGLQFLIQYYNGEERAKGNILERFSAQQFPDLHSELNLSSLELGDSALYFCASSVDGRNTEAFFGQGTRLTVV.